One and the same sample provided the 5 T cell receptor beta chains below, sequenced in a study of blood T cell repertoires in COVID-19. Data came from immunoSEQ multiplex PCR; TCRdb stores just in-frame clones and leaves some out. The sample has roughly 410,000 clones; around 87% are singletons. Sequencing input: peripheral blood. The receptors derive from a woman aged 60-75 years with COVID-19, enrolled during active disease.

The V gene is TRBV27, the J gene TRBJ2-3, with D perhaps matching TRBD2 (6 bases). The V end lost 3 bases, the J end lost 9 bases, and 13 bases lay between the germline ends. Germline V gene lookup returns CDR1 MNHEY and CDR2 SMNVEV (reference sequence). The CDR3 extends over 13 amino acids. The CDR3 sequence is CASSLGGVPTQYF. The CDR3 DNA reads as TGTGCCAGCAGTTTGGGCGGGGTCCCAACGCAGTATTTT.

The rearrangement uses TRBV10-1 and TRBJ1-5, with 12 bases identical to TRBD1. The CDR3 totals 19 residues. The trim removed 8 bases at V and 3 bases at J, leaving 17 bases unmatched. The V gene's germline CDR1 is WNHNN and CDR2 SYGVQD (reference sequence). CDR3 amino acids: CASLMGTGGPRSFNQPQHF. The DNA for the CDR3 is TGCGCCAGCCTTATGGGGACAGGGGGCCCGCGGTCCTTCAATCAGCCCCAGCATTTT.

The sample holds one count of this clone. DNA of the CDR3: TGCGCCAGCAGCACCGGACAGGCTTTGAACACTGAAGCTTTCTTT. Translating gives CASSTGQALNTEAFF. The rearrangement links TRBV5-1 to TRBJ1-1, with 7 nucleotides matching TRBD1. Germline assignment: CDR1 SGHRS and CDR2 YFSETQ. Trimming took 4 bases from V and 0 from J; bases not matched to a gene: 6. CDR3 length equals 15 residues.

This chain links TRBV30 with TRBJ1-1; D is possibly TRBD1 (5 bases). The CDR3 extends over 12 amino acids. The V and J ends lost 0 bases and 10 bases respectively, with 12 bases between them. From germline, CDR1 is GTSNPN and CDR2 SVGIG (reference sequence). DNA of the CDR3: TGTGCCTGGAGTGTAATGGGGGGAGCAGCTTTCTTT. It codes for CAWSVMGGAAFF.

The chain combines TRBV5-1 with TRBJ2-1, with 15 bases aligning to TRBD2. The CDR3 contains 14 residues. Germline CDR1 reads SGHRS; CDR2 reads YFSETQ. V lost 4 bases and J lost 9; bases outside the gene matches: 2. The CDR3, as DNA: TGCGCCAGCAGCCCGGGACTAGCGGGGGGTGAGCAGTTCTTC. It encodes CASSPGLAGGEQFF.